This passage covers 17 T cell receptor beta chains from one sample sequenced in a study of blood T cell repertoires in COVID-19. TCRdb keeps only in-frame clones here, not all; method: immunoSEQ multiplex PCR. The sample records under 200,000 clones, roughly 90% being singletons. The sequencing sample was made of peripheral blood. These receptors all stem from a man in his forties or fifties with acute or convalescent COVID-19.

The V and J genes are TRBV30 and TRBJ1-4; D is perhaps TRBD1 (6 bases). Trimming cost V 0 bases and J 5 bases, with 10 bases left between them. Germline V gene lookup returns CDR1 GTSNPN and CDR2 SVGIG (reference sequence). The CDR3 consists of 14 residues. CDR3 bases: TGTGCCTGGAGTGTACGTCAGGGGAATGAAAAACTGTTTTTT. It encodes CAWSVRQGNEKLFF.

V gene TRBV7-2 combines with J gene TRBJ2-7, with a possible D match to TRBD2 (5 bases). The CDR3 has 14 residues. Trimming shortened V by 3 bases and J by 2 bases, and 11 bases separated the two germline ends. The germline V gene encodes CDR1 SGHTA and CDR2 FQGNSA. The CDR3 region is CASSFSGAPYEQYF. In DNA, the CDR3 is TGTGCCAGCAGCTTCAGCGGAGCCCCCTACGAGCAGTACTTC.

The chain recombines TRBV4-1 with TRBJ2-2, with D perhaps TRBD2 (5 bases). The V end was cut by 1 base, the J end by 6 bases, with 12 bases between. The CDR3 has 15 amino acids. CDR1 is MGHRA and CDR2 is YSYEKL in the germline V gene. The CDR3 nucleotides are TGCGCCAGCAGCCAAGCCCGACGAGCGGCCGGGGAGCTGTTTTTT. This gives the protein CASSQARRAAGELFF.

In DNA, the CDR3 is TGTGCCAGCAGCCGTGGAGGGTGGGCTAGCGGGAAACAGACCCAGTACTTC. Translating gives CASSRGGWASGKQTQYF. The chain employs TRBV4-2 and TRBJ2-5, with 9 bases that match TRBD2. Germline values: CDR1 LGHNA, CDR2 YNFKEQ. The trim removed 4 bases at V and 6 bases at J, leaving 15 bases unmatched. The CDR3 extends over 17 amino acids.

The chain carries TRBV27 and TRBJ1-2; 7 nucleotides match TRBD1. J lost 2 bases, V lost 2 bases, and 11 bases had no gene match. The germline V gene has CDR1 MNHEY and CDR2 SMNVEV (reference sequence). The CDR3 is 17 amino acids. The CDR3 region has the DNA TGTGCCAGCAGTTTAAGGGCGGGGCCAGGGGGGAACTATGGCTACACCTTC. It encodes CASSLRAGPGGNYGYTF.

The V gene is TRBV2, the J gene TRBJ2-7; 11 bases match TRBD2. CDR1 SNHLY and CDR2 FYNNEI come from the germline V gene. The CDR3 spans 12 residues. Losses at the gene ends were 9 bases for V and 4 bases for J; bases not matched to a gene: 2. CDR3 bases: TGTGCCAGTAGACTAGCGGGATACGAGCAGTACTTC. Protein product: CASRLAGYEQYF.

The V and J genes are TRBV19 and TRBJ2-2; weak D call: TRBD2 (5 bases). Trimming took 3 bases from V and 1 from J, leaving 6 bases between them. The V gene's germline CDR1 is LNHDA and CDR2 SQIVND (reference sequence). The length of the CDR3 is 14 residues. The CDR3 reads CASSIGGNTGELFF. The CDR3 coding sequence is TGTGCCAGTAGTATCGGAGGGAACACCGGGGAGCTGTTTTTT.

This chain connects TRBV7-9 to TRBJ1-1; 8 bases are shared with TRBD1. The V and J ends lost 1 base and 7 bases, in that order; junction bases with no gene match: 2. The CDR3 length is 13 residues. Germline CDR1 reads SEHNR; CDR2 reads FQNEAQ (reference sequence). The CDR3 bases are TGTGCCAGCAGCTTAGGGACAGGGCTTGAAGCTTTCTTT. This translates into CASSLGTGLEAFF. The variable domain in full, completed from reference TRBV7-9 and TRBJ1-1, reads DTGVSQNPRHKITKRGQNVTFRCDPISEHNRLYWYRQTLGQGPEFLTYFQNEAQLEKSRLLSDRFSAERPKGSFSTLEIQRTEQGDSAMYLCASSLGTGLEAFFGQGTRLTVV.

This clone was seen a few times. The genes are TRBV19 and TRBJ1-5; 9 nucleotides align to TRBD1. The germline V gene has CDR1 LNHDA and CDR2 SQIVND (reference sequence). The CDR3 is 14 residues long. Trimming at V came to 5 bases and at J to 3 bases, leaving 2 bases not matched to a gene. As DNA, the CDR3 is TGTGCCAGTAGTTGGACAGGGGACAATCAGCCCCAGCATTTT. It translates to CASSWTGDNQPQHF.

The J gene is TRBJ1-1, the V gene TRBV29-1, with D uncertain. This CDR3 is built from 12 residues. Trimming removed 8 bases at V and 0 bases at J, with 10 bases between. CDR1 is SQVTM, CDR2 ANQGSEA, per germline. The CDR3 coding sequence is TGCAGCTTACAGATCATGAACACTGAAGCTTTCTTT. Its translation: CSLQIMNTEAFF.

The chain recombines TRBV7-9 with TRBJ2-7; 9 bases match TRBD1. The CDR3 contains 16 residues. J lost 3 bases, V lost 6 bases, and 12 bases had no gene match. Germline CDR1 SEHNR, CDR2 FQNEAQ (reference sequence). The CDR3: CASSRPAGQGFYEQYF. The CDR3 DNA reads TGTGCCAGCAGTCGACCTGCGGGACAGGGCTTCTACGAGCAGTACTTC.

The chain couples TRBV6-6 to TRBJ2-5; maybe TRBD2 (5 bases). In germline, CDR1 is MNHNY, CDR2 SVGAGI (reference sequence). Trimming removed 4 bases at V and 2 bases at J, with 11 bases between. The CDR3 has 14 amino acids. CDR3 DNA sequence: TGTGCCAGCAGTTTCGGGATTAGACAAGAGACCCAGTACTTC. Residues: CASSFGIRQETQYF.

CDR3 region: CASSLILGQGTHNEQFF. The CDR3 coding sequence is TGTGCCAGCAGCTTGATCCTGGGACAGGGAACCCACAATGAGCAGTTCTTC. The chain recombines TRBV11-2 with TRBJ2-1; the match to TRBD1 covers 9 bases. The trim removed 3 bases at V and 5 bases at J, leaving 11 bases unmatched. Germline CDR1 SGHAT, CDR2 FQNNGV. The CDR3 is made up of 17 amino acids.

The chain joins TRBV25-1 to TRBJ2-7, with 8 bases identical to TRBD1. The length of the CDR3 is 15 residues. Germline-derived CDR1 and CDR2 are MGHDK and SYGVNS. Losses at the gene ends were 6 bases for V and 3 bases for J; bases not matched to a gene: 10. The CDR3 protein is CASSAGTGPLYEQYF. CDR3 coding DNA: TGTGCCAGCAGCGCAGGGACAGGACCTCTCTACGAGCAGTACTTC.

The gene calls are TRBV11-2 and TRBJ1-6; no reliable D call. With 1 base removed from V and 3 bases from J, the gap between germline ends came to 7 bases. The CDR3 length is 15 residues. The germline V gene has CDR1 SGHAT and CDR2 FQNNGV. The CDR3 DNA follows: TGTGCCAGCAGCTTAGGCCGGGGCTATAATTCACCCCTCCACTTT. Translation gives CASSLGRGYNSPLHF.

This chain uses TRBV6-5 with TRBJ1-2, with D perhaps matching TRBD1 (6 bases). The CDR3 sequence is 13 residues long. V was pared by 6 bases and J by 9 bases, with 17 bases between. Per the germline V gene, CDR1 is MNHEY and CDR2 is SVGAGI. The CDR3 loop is CASRSQGIYSYTF. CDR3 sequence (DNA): TGTGCCAGCAGGAGTCAGGGGATTTACAGCTACACCTTC.

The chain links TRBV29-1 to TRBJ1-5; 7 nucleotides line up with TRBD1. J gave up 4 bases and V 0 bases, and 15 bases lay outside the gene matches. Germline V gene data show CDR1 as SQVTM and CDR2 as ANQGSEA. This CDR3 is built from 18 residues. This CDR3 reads CSVEDGARGESKNQPQHF. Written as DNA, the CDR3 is TGCAGCGTTGAAGATGGGGCCAGGGGGGAATCTAAAAATCAGCCCCAGCATTTT.